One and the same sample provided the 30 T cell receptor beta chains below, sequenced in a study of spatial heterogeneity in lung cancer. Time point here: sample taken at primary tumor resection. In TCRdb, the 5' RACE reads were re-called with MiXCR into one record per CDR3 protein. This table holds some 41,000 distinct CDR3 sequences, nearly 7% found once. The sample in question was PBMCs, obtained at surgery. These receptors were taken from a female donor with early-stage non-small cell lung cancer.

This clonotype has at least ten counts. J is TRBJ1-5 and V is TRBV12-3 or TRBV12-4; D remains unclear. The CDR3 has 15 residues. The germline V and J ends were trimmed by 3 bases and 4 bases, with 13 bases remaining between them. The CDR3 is CASSLPPWRNQPQHF. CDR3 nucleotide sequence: TGTGCCAGCAGTTTGCCGCCCTGGAGGAATCAGCCCCAGCATTTT.

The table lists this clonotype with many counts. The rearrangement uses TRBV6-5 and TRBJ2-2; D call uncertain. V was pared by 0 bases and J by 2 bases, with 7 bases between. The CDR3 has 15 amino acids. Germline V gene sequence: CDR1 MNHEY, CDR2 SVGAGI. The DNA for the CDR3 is TGTGCCAGCAGTTACTCGAACAGAAACACCGGGGAGCTGTTTTTT. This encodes CASSYSNRNTGELFF.

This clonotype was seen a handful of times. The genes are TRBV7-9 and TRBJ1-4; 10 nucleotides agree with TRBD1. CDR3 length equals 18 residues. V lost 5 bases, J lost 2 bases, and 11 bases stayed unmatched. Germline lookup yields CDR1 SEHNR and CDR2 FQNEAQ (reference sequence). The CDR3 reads CASSPDRQGARTNEKLFF. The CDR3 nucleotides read TGTGCCAGCAGCCCAGATCGACAGGGGGCGAGGACTAATGAAAAACTGTTTTTT.

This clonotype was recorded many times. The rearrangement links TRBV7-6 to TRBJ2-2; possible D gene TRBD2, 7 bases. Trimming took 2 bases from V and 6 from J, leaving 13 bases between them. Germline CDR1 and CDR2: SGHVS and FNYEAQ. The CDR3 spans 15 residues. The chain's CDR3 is CASSLYPGGPGELFF. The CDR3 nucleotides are TGTGCCAGCAGCTTATATCCGGGGGGCCCCGGGGAGCTGTTTTTT.

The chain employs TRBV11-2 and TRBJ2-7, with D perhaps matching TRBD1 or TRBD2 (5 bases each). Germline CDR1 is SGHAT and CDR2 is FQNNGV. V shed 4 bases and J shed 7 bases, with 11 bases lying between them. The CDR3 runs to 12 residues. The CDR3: CASSWGRREQYF. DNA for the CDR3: TGTGCCAGCAGCTGGGGGAGACGGGAGCAGTACTTC.

The CDR3 nucleotides are TGTGCCAGCAGTTACTGGGGACAGGGTCGGAATTCACCCCTCCACTTT. Translation gives CASSYWGQGRNSPLHF. The chain combines TRBV6-5 with TRBJ1-6, with 9 bases that match TRBD1. V dropped 1 base and J dropped 7; count of bases not matched to a gene: 5. The CDR3 consists of 16 residues. Germline lookup yields CDR1 MNHEY and CDR2 SVGAGI.

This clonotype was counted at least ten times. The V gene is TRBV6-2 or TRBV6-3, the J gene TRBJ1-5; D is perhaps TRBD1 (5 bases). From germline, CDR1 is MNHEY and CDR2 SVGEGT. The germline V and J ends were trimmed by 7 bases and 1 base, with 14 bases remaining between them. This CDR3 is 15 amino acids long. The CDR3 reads CASTPIDRSNQPQHF. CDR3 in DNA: TGTGCCAGCACCCCCATAGACAGAAGCAATCAGCCCCAGCATTTT.

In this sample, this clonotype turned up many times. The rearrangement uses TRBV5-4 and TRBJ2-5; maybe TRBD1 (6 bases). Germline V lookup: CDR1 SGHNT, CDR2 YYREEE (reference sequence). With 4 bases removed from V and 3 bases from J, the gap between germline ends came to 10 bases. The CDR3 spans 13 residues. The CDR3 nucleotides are TGTGCCAGCAGCCACGAGGGGGAAGAGACCCAGTACTTC. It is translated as CASSHEGEETQYF.

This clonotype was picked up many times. CDR3 sequence (DNA): TGTGCCAGCAGTGGACAGGGAACTGGAAACACCATATATTTT. It codes for CASSGQGTGNTIYF. The V gene is TRBV2, the J gene TRBJ1-3; 7 bases match TRBD1. The CDR3 spans 14 residues. The germline CDR1 and CDR2 sequences are SNHLY and FYNNEI. V dropped 4 bases and J dropped 2; count of bases not matched to a gene: 2.

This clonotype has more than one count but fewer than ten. CDR3 region: CASSPPVLVSSGNQPQHF. CDR3 nucleotide sequence: TGTGCCAGCAGTCCACCCGTCCTTGTAAGCTCGGGCAATCAGCCCCAGCATTTT. V and J are TRBV28 and TRBJ1-5; no clear D gene. The V gene's germline CDR1 is MDHEN and CDR2 SYDVKM. V was trimmed by 5 bases and J by 2 bases, leaving 22 bases between them. This CDR3 has 18 residues.

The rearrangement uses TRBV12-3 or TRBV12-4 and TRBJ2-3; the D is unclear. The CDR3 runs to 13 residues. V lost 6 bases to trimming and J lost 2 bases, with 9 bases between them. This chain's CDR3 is CASSPLNTDTQYF. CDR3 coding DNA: TGTGCCAGCAGCCCCCTTAACACAGATACGCAGTATTTT.

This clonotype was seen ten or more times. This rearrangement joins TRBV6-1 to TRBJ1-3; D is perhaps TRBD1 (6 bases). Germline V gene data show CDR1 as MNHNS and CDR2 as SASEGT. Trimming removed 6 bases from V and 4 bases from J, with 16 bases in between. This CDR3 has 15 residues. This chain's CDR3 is CASSLQGYSGNTIYF. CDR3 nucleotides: TGTGCCAGCAGCTTACAGGGTTACTCCGGAAACACCATATATTTT.

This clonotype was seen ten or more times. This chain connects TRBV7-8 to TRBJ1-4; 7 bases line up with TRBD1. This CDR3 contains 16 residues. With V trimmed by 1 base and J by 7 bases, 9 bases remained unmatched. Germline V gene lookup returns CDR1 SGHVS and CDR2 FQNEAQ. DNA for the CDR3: TGTGCCAGCAGCTTAGGATCCGGGACAGTCCGTGAAAAACTGTTTTTT. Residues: CASSLGSGTVREKLFF.

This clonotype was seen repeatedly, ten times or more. This CDR3 reads CASRFRLAGDYTEAFF. The CDR3 region has the DNA TGTGCCAGCAGGTTCCGTTTGGCGGGGGACTACACTGAAGCTTTCTTT. J is TRBJ1-1 and V is TRBV5-6, with D possibly matching TRBD1 (5 bases). The CDR3 runs 16 residues. The V gene lost 5 bases and the J gene lost 3 bases, with 20 bases spanning the gap. Germline V gene data show CDR1 as SGHDT and CDR2 as YYEEEE.

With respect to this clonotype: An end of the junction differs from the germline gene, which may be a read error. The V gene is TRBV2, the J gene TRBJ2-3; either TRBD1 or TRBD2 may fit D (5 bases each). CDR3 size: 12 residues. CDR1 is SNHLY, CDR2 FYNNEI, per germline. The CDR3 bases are TGTGCCAGCAGTGAAGGGTGGGGACGTAGTAACTTT. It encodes CASSEGWGRSNF.

The CDR3: CASSLTSGGSYNEQFF. In DNA form, the CDR3 reads TGTGCCAGCAGTTTAACTAGCGGGGGGTCTTACAATGAGCAGTTCTTC. This chain links TRBV28 with TRBJ2-1; 12 bases align to TRBD2. The length of the CDR3 is 16 residues. The V segment lost 2 bases and the J segment 4 bases; nucleotides outside the gene matches: 3. CDR1 MDHEN and CDR2 SYDVKM come from the germline V gene.

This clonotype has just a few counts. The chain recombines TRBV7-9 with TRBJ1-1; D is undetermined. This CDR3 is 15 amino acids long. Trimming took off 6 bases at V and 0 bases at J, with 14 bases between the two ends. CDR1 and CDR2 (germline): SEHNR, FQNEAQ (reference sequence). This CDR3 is CASSYQSGMNTEAFF. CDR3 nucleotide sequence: TGTGCCAGCAGTTACCAATCCGGGATGAACACTGAAGCTTTCTTT.

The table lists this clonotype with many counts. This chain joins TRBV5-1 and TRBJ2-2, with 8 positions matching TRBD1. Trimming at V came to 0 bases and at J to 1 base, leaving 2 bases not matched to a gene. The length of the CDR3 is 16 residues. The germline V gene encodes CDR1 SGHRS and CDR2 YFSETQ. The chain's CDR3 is CASSLAGTGNTGELFF. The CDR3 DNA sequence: TGCGCCAGCAGCTTGGCCGGGACAGGGAACACCGGGGAGCTGTTTTTT. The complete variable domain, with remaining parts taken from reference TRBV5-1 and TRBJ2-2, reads KAGVTQTPRYLIKTRGQQVTLSCSPISGHRSVSWYQQTPGQGLQFLFEYFSETQRNKGNFPGRFSGRQFSNSRSEMNVSTLELGDSALYLCASSLAGTGNTGELFFGEGSRLTVL.

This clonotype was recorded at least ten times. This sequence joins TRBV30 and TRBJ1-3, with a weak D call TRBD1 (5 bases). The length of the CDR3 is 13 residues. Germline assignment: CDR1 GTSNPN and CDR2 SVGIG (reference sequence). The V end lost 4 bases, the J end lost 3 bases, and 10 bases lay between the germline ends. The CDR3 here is CAWTTGLGNTIYF. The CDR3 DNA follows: TGTGCCTGGACAACGGGACTTGGAAACACCATATATTTT.

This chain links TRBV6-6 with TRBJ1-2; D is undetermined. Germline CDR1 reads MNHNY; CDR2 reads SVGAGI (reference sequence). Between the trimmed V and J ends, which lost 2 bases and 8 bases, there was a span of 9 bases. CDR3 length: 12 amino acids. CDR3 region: CASSYGGQGYTF. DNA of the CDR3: TGTGCCAGCAGTTACGGAGGGCAAGGCTACACCTTC.

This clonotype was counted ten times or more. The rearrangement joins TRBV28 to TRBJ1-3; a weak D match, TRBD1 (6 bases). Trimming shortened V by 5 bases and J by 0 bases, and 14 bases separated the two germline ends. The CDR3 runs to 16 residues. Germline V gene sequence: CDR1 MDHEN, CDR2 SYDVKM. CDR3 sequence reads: CASSATGPRSGNTIYF. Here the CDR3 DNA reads TGTGCCAGCAGTGCCACAGGGCCCCGCTCTGGAAACACCATATATTTT. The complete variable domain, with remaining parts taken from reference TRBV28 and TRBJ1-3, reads DVKVTQSSRYLVKRTGEKVFLECVQDMDHENMFWYRQDPGLGLRLIYFSYDVKMKEKGDIPEGYSVSREKKERFSLILESASTNQTSMYLCASSATGPRSGNTIYFGEGSWLTVV.

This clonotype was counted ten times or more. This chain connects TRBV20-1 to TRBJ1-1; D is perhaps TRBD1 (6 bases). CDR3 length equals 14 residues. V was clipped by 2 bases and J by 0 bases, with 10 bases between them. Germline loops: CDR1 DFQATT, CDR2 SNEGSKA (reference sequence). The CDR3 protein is CSARRGGMNTEAFF. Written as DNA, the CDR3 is TGCAGTGCTAGACGAGGGGGGATGAACACTGAAGCTTTCTTT.

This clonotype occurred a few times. The DNA for the CDR3 is TGCGCCAGCAGCCAAGGCCCCGGGACAGCCGAAGAGACCCAGTACTTC. It encodes CASSQGPGTAEETQYF. The gene calls are TRBV10-2 and TRBJ2-5, with 7 bases that match TRBD1. The V segment lost 6 bases and the J segment 3 bases; nucleotides outside the gene matches: 13. The CDR3 is made up of 16 amino acids. CDR1 is WSHSY, CDR2 SAAADI, per germline.

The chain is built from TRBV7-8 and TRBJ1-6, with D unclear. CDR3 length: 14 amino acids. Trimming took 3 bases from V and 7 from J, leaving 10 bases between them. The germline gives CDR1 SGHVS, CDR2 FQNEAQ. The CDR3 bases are TGTGCCAGCAGCTTGGTGACGGAGAATTCACCCCTCCACTTT. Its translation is CASSLVTENSPLHF.

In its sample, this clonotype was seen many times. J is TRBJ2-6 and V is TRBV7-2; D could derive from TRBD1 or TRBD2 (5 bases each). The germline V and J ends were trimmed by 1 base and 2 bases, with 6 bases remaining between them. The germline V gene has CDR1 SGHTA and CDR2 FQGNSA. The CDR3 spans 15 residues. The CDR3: CASSLGGAGANVLTF. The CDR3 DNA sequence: TGTGCCAGCAGCTTAGGAGGGGCTGGGGCCAACGTCCTGACTTTC.

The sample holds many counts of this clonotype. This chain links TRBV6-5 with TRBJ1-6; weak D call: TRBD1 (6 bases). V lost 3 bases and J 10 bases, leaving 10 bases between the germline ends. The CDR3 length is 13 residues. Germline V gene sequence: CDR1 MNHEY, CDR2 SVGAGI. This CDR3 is CASSYTGKSPLHF. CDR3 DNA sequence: TGTGCCAGCAGTTATACAGGGAAATCACCCCTCCACTTT.

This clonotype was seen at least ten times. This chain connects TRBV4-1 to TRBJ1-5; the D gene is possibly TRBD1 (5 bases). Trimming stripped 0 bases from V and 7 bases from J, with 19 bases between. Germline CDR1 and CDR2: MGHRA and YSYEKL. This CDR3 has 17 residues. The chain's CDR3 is CASSQDHPGLGAQPQHF. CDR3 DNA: TGCGCCAGCAGCCAAGACCACCCCGGTCTTGGGGCGCAGCCCCAGCATTTT.

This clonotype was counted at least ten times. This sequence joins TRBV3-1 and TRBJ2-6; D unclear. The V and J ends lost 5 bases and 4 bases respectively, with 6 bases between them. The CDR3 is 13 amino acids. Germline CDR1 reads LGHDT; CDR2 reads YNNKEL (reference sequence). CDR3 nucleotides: TGTGCCAGCAGCAGTATAGGGGCCAACGTCCTGACTTTC. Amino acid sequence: CASSSIGANVLTF.

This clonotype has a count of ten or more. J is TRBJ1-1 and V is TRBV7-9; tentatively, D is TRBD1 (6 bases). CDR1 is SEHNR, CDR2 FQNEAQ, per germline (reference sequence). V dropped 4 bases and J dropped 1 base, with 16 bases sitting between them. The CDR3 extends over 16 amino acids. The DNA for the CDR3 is TGTGCCAGCAGCTACCCACAGGGAAAAGCGAACACTGAAGCTTTCTTT. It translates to CASSYPQGKANTEAFF.

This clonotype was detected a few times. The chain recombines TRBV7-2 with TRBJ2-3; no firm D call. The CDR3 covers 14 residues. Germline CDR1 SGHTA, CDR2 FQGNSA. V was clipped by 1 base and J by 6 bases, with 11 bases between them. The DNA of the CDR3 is TGTGCCAGCAGCTTAGGGGCTAGTGTGGATACGCAGTATTTT. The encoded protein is CASSLGASVDTQYF.